This TCR beta chain comes out of a study of T cell responses to AZD1222 COVID-19 vaccine. Study results and caveats: Without day 14 samples, only post-peak T cell repertoires were studied. Elevations in Spike-specific TCR breadth and depth followed administration of two AZD1222 doses. A mostly white British donor set with more females was recruited, and clonal diversity was possibly underestimated.

This CDR3 spans 18 amino acids. The V gene's germline CDR1 is SEHNR and CDR2 FQNEAQ (reference sequence). Trimming removed 4 bases from V and 3 bases from J, with 25 bases in between. Only in-frame clones appear in the TCRdb table, and some are missing; sequencing was by immunoSEQ multiplex PCR. Of some 100,000 clones detected, 90% to 95% appear once; the ten largest clones hold roughly 3.1%. Regarding this clone: What it recognizes is unknown.

The material was peripheral blood, obtained 28 days after the second AZD1222 dose. This clonotype was sampled from an adult who received the AZD1222 COVID-19 vaccine. The chain employs TRBV7-9 and TRBJ2-7; D gene uncertain. Here the CDR3 DNA reads TGTGCCAGCAGCTCCATACCGCCTCACAAGGGCACCCACTACGAGCAGTACTTC. Protein sequence: CASSSIPPHKGTHYEQYF.